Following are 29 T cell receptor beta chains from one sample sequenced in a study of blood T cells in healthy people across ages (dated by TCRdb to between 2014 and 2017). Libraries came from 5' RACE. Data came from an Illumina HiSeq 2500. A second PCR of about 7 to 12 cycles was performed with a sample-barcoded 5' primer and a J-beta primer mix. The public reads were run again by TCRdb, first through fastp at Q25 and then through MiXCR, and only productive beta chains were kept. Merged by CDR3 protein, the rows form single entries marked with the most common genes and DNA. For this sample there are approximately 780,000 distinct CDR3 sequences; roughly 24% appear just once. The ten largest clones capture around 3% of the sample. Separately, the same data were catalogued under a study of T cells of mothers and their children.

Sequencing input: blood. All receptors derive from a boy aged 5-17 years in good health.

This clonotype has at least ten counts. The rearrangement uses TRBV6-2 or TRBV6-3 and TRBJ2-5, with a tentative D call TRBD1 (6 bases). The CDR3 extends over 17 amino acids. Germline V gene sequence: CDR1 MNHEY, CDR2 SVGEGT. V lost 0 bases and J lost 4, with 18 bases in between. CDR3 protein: CASSYSIRTAHPETQYF. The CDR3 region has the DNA TGTGCCAGCAGTTACTCGATCCGGACAGCCCACCCAGAGACCCAGTACTTC.

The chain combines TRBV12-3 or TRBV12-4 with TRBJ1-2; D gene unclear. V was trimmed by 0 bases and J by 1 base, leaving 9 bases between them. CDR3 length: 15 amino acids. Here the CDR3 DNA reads TGTGCCAGCAGTTTAGCAAGGGTACTTAACTATGGCTACACCTTC. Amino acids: CASSLARVLNYGYTF.

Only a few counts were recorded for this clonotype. The CDR3 protein is CASAPDYNEQFF. CDR3 nucleotide sequence: TGTGCTAGTGCTCCGGACTACAATGAGCAGTTCTTC. This chain uses TRBV12-5 with TRBJ2-1; D remains unclear. The V end was cut by 7 bases, the J end by 3 bases, with 7 bases between. Germline V gene data show CDR1 as LGHNT and CDR2 as FRNRAP. This CDR3 contains 12 residues. Based on the CDR3 plus reference TRBV12-5 and TRBJ2-1, the full variable domain is DARVTQTPRHKVTEMGQEVTMRCQPILGHNTVFWYRQTMMQGLELLAYFRNRAPLDDSGMPKDRFSAEMPDATLATLKIQPSEPRDSAVYFCASAPDYNEQFFGPGTRLTVL.

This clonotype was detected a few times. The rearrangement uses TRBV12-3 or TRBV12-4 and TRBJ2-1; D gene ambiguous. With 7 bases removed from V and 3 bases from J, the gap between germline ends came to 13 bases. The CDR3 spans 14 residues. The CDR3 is CASNVERYYNEQFF. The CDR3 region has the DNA TGTGCCAGCAATGTAGAGAGATACTACAATGAGCAGTTCTTC.

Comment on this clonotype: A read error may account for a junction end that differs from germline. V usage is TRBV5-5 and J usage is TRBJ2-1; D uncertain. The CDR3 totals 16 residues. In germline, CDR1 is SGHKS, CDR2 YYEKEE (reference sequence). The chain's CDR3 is CAGSLELVALYNEQFF. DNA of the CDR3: TGTGCCGGCAGCTTGGAGTTGGTTGCCCTTTACAATGAGCAGTTCTTC.

In nucleotides, the CDR3 is TGTGCCAGCAGCTTTGACTCTGGCATTCAGTACTTC. This gives the protein CASSFDSGIQYF. J is TRBJ2-4 and V is TRBV5-5; no reliable D call. The CDR3 has 12 residues. V lost 2 bases and J 9 bases, leaving 9 bases between the germline ends. Germline values: CDR1 SGHKS, CDR2 YYEKEE (reference sequence). Complete variable domain (other parts from reference TRBV5-5 and TRBJ2-4): DAGVTQSPTHLIKTRGQQVTLRCSPISGHKSVSWYQQVLGQGPQFIFQYYEKEERGRGNFPDRFSARQFPNYSSELNVNALLLGDSALYLCASSFDSGIQYFGAGTRLSVL.

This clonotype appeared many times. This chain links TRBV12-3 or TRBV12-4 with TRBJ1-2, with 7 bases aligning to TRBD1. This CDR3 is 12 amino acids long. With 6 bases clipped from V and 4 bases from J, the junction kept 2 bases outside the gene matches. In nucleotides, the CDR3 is TGTGCCAGCAGCCGGACAGGCTATGGCTACACCTTC. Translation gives CASSRTGYGYTF.

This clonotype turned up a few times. CDR3 loop: CASSSPGGNEKLFF. In nucleotides, the CDR3 is TGTGCCAGCAGTTCCCCGGGTGGGAATGAAAAACTGTTTTTT. The chain is built from TRBV28 and TRBJ1-4, with no clear D. This CDR3 region has 14 residues. Deletions cut 4 bases from V and 5 bases from J, with 11 bases between. Germline values: CDR1 MDHEN, CDR2 SYDVKM.

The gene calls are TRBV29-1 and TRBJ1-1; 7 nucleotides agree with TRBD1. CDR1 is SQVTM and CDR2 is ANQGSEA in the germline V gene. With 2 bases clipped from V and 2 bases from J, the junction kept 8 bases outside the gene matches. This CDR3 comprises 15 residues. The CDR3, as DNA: TGCAGCGTTGAACCTGATAGGGACAGAAACACTGAAGCTTTCTTT. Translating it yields CSVEPDRDRNTEAFF. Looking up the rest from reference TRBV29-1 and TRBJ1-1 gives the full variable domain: SAVISQKPSRDICQRGTSLTIQCQVDSQVTMMFWYRQQPGQSLTLIATANQGSEATYESGFVIDKFPISRPNLTFSTLTVSNMSPEDSSIYLCSVEPDRDRNTEAFFGQGTRLTVV.

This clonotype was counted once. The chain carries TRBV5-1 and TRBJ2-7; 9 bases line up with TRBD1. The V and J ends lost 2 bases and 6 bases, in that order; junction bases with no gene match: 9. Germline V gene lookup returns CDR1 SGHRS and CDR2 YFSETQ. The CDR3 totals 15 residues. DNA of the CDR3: TGCGCCAGCAGCTTTACGGGACAGGGTTTCTCCGAGCAGTACTTC. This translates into CASSFTGQGFSEQYF.

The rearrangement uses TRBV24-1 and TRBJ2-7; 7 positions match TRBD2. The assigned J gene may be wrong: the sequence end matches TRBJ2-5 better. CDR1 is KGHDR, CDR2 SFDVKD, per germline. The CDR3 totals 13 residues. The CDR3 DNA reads TGTGCCACCAGTCGCAAGGGAGGGGAGACCCAGTACTTC. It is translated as CATSRKGGETQYF.

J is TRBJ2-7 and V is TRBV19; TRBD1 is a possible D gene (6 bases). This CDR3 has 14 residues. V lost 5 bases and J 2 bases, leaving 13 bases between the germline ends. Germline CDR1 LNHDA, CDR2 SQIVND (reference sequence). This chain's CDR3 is CASSELRDTYEQYF. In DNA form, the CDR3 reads TGTGCCAGTAGTGAACTCCGGGACACCTACGAGCAGTACTTC.

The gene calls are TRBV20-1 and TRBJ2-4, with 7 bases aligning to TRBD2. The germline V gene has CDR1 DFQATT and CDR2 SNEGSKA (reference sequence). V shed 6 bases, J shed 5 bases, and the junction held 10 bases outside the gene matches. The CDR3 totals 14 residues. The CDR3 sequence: CSAPRAGRENIQYF. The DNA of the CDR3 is TGCAGTGCCCCTAGGGCAGGGAGGGAAAACATTCAGTACTTC.

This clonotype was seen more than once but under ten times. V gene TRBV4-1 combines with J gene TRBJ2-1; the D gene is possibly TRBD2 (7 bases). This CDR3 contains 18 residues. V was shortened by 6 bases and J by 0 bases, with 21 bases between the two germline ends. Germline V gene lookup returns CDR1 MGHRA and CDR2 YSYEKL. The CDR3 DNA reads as TGCGCCAGCAGGAGAGGGGGGGCCAAGGGGAGCTCCTACAATGAGCAGTTCTTC. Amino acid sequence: CASRRGGAKGSSYNEQFF.

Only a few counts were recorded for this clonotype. CDR3 sequence: CSAGDREGYQPQHF. The CDR3, as DNA: TGCAGTGCCGGGGACAGGGAGGGCTATCAGCCCCAGCATTTT. The rearrangement joins TRBV20-1 to TRBJ1-5; 9 nucleotides align to TRBD1. The CDR3 runs 14 residues. CDR1 and CDR2 from the germline V gene are DFQATT and SNEGSKA (reference sequence). The trim removed 6 bases at V and 5 bases at J, leaving 8 bases unmatched.

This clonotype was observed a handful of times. The CDR3, as DNA: TGTGCCAGCGATGATGGCGAGCAGTACTTC. This encodes CASDDGEQYF. The V gene is TRBV2, the J gene TRBJ2-7; no reliable D call. CDR3 size: 10 residues. Germline V lookup: CDR1 SNHLY, CDR2 FYNNEI. Trimming pared 8 bases from V and 6 bases from J, leaving 8 bases between.

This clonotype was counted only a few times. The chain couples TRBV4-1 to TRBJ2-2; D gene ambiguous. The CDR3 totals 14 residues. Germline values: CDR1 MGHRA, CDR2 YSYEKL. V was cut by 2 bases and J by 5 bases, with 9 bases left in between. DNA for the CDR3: TGCGCCAGCAGCCAACCCCGGAAGACCGGGGAGCTGTTTTTT. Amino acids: CASSQPRKTGELFF.

The CDR3 region is CASSQGTGGSGANVLTF. CDR3 nucleotide sequence: TGCGCCAGCAGCCAGGGGACAGGGGGCTCTGGGGCCAACGTCCTGACTTTC. The V gene is TRBV5-1, the J gene TRBJ2-6; 11 bases fit TRBD1. Germline V CDR1 and CDR2: SGHRS, YFSETQ. The trim removed 4 bases at V and 0 bases at J, leaving 3 bases unmatched. The length of the CDR3 is 17 residues.

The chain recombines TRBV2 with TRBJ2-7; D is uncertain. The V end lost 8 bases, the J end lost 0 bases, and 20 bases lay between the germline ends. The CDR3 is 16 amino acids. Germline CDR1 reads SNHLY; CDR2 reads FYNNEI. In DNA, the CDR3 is TGTGCCAGCTTCCCGTTCGCACAGAGGAGCTCCTACGAGCAGTACTTC. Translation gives CASFPFAQRSSYEQYF.

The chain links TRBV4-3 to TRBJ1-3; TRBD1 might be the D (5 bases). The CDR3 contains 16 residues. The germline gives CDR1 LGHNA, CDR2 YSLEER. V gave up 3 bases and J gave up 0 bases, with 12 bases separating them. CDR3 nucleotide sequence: TGCGCCAGCAGCCACACAGCAGGGTCCTCTGGAAACACCATATATTTT. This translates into CASSHTAGSSGNTIYF.

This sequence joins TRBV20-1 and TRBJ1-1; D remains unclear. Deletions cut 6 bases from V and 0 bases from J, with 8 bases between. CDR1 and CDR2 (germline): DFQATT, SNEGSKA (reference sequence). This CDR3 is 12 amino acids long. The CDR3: CSAPVVNTEAFF. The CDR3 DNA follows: TGCAGTGCCCCAGTCGTGAACACTGAAGCTTTCTTT.

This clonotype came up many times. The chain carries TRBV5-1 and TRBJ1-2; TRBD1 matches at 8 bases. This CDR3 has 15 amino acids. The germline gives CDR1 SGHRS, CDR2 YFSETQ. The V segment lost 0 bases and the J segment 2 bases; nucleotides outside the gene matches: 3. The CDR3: CASSLDGQGNYGYTF. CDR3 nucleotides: TGCGCCAGCAGCTTGGACGGACAGGGAAACTATGGCTACACCTTC.

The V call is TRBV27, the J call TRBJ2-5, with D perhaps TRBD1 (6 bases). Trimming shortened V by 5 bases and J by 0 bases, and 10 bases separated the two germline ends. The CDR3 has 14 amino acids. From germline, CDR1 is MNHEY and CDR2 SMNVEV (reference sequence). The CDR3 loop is CASSSRDNQETQYF. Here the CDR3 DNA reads TGTGCCAGCAGTAGCCGGGACAACCAAGAGACCCAGTACTTC.

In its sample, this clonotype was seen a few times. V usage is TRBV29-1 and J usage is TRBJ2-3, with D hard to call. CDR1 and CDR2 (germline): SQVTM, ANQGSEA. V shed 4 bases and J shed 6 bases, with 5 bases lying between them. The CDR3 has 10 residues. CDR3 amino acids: CSVVWDTQYF. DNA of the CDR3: TGCAGCGTTGTTTGGGATACGCAGTATTTT.

The CDR3, as DNA: TGTGCCAGCAGCTTATGGGGGCACGGGGGGAATGAGCAGTTCTTC. Protein product: CASSLWGHGGNEQFF. This rearrangement joins TRBV7-2 to TRBJ2-1; D is possibly TRBD2 (7 bases). The CDR3 contains 15 residues. Germline V lookup: CDR1 SGHTA, CDR2 FQGNSA. Trimming removed 2 bases from V and 7 bases from J, with 15 bases in between. The full variable domain, with the rest looked up from reference TRBV7-2 and TRBJ2-1, is GAGVSQSPSNKVTEKGKDVELRCDPISGHTALYWYRQSLGQGLEFLIYFQGNSAPDKSGLPSDRFSAERTGGSVSTLTIQRTQQEDSAVYLCASSLWGHGGNEQFFGPGTRLTVL.

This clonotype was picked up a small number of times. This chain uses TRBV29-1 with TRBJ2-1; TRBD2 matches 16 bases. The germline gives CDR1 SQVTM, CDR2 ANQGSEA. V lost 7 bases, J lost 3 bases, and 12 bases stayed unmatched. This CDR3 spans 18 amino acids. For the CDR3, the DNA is TGCAGCGCTATAACCGGGACTAGCGGGGGGGCCGTCTACAATGAGCAGTTCTTC. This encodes CSAITGTSGGAVYNEQFF.

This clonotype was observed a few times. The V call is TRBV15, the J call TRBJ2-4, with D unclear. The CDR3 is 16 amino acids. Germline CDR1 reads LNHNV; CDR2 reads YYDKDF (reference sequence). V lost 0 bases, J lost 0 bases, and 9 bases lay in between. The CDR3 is CATSRDGLLAKNIQYF. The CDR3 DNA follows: TGTGCCACCAGCAGAGACGGCCTGCTAGCCAAAAACATTCAGTACTTC. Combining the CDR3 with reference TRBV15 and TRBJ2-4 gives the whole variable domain DAMVIQNPRYQVTQFGKPVTLSCSQTLNHNVMYWYQQKSSQAPKLLFHYYDKDFNNEADTPDNFQSRRPNTSFCFLDIRSPGLGDTAMYLCATSRDGLLAKNIQYFGAGTRLSVL.

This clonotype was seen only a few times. The CDR3 region has the DNA TGTGCCAGCAGTTTATACCACTCCACTGAAGCTTTCTTT. Translated: CASSLYHSTEAFF. The chain has TRBV27 and TRBJ1-1; D remains ambiguous. The CDR3 has 13 amino acids. CDR1 is MNHEY and CDR2 is SMNVEV in the germline V gene (reference sequence). Between the trimmed V and J ends, which lost 1 base and 4 bases, there was a span of 7 bases.

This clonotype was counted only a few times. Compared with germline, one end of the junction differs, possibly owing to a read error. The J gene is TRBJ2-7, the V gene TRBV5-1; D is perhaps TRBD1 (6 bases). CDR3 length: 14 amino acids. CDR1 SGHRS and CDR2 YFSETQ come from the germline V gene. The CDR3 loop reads CASSLAGEGYEQYF. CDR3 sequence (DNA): TGTGCCAGCAGCTTAGCAGGGGAAGGCTACGAGCAGTACTTC.